This T cell receptor beta chain was captured by sequencing in a study of shared clonotypes between healthy human individuals. TCRdb's copy holds only in-frame clones and misses some; the assay was immunoSEQ multiplex PCR. The sample lists over 2,000,000 clones, around 95% occurring once. CD45RO-negative, CCR7-selected cells formed the naive CD8 fraction, which excluded terminally differentiated effector memory CD45RA+ cells. Adult Caucasians living in Nashville, Tennessee made up all of the donors. Trimming left V 3 bases short and J 2 bases short, with 11 bases between. Per germline, CDR1 SEHNR and CDR2 FQNEAQ (reference sequence). The length of the CDR3 is 14 residues. The study, taken as a whole, reports: About 5% of naive CD4 clonotypes were shared across four donors. Rarefaction demonstrated incomplete sorted-subset sequencing despite large depth.

Comment on this clone: No antigen is known for it.

The sequencing sample was made of naive CD8+ T cells from PBMCs. The rearrangement joins TRBV7-9 to TRBJ2-7, with D perhaps being TRBD1 or TRBD2 (5 bases each). The sequence derives from a man younger than 35 in good health. Some clones in this sample may be carry-over from other donors' samples. This CDR3 reads CASSFSGHPYEQYF. The CDR3 nucleotides are TGTGCCAGCAGCTTTTCGGGGCATCCCTACGAGCAGTACTTC. The full variable domain, with the rest looked up from reference TRBV7-9 and TRBJ2-7, is DTGVSQNPRHKITKRGQNVTFRCDPISEHNRLYWYRQTLGQGPEFLTYFQNEAQLEKSRLLSDRFSAERPKGSFSTLEIQRTEQGDSAMYLCASSFSGHPYEQYFGPGTRLTVT.